The clone carrying this TCR beta chain was counted at least ten times. Antigen: not known. The data stem from a study of T-cell reconstitution after alpha-beta-depleted transplantation in children. Study conclusions and caveats: Surviving recipient cells, namely T cells and thymic progenitors, were the source of high day-60 TCRbeta diversity in some patients. Once a year had passed after transplant, T-cell counts and diversity came mostly from newly produced T cells. Several hundred expanded graft clones reportedly supplied alpha-beta T cells about two months after transplant.

Unique molecular identifiers were used in preparing the TCRbeta library. TCRdb independently ran MiXCR on the PCR reads; one entry per CDR3 protein. Among around 250,000 distinct CDR3 sequences, under 30% were seen once, and the ten largest hold about 2.6%. V shed 6 bases, J shed 0 bases, and the junction held 3 bases outside the gene matches. Germline CDR1 is SQVTM and CDR2 is ANQGSEA. The CDR3 runs 15 residues. Sequencing used PBMCs, obtained before TCRalphabeta/CD19-depleted stem cell transplant. The receptor was isolated from a girl aged 2-10 years with Fanconi anemia, due to receive a stem cell transplant. The rearrangement links TRBV29-1 to TRBJ2-1; 12 positions match TRBD2. This CDR3 is CSVRLAGDSYNEQFF. The CDR3 region has the DNA TGCAGCGTCCGACTAGCGGGGGACTCCTACAATGAGCAGTTCTTC.